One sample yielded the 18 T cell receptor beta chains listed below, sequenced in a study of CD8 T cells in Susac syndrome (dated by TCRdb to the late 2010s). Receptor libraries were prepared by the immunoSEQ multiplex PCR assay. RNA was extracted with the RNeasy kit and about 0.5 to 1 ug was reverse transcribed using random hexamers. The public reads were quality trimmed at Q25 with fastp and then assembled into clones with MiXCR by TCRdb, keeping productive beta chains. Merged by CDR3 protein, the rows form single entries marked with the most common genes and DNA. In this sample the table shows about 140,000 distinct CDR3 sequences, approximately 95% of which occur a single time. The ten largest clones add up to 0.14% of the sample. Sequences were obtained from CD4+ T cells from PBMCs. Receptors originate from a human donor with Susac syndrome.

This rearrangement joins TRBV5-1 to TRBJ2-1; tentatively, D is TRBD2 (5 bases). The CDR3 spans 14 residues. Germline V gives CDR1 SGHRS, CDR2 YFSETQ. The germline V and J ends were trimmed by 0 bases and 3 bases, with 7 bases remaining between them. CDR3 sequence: CASSLVAGYNEQFF. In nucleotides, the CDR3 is TGCGCCAGCAGCTTGGTGGCGGGCTACAATGAGCAGTTCTTC.

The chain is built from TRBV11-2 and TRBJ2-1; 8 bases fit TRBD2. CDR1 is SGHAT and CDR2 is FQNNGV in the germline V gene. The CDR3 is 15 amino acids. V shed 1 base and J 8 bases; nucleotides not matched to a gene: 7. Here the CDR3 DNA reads TGTGCCAGCAGCTTAGGGATAGGACTAGCTGATGAGCAGTTCTTC. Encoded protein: CASSLGIGLADEQFF.

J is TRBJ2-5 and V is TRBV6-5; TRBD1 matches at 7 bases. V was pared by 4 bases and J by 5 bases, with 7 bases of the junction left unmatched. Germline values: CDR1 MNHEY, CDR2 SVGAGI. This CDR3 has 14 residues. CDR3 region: CASSFLRGSETQYF. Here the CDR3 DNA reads TGTGCCAGCAGTTTCCTCAGGGGGTCGGAGACCCAGTACTTC.

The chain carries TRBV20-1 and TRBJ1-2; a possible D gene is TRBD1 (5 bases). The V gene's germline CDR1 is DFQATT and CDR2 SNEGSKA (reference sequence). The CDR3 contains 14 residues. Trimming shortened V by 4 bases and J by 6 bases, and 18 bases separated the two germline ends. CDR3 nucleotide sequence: TGCAGTGCTACACAGAGGGATGGGGCTAATGGCTACACCTTC. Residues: CSATQRDGANGYTF.

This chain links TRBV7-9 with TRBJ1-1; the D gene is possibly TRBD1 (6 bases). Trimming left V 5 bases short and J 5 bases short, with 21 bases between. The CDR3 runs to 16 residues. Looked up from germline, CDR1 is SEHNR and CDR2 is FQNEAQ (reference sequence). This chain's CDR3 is CASSPRGGGRRTEAFF. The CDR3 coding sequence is TGTGCCAGCAGCCCCCGAGGTGGGGGGCGTCGAACTGAAGCTTTCTTT.

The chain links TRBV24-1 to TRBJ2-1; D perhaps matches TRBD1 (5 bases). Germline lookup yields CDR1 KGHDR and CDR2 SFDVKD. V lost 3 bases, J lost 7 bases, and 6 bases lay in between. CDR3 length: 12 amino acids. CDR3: CATSDPGNEQFF. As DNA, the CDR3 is TGTGCCACCAGTGATCCAGGGAATGAGCAGTTCTTC.

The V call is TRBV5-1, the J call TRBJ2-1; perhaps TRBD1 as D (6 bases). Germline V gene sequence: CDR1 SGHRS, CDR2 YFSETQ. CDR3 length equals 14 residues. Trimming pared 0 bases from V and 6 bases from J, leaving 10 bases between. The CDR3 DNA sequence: TGCGCCAGCAGCTTGGTTCTAGGGGGCAATGAGCAGTTCTTC. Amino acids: CASSLVLGGNEQFF.

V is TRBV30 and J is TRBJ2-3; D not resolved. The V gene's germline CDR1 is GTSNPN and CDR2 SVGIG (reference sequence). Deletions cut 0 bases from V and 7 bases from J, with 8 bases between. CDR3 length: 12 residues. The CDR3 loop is CAWSVTSNTQYF. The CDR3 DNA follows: TGTGCCTGGAGTGTCACCTCCAATACGCAGTATTTT.

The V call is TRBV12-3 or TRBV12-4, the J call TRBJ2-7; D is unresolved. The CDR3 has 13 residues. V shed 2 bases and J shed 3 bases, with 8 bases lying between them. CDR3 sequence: CASSLSLGYEQYF. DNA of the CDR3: TGTGCCAGCAGTTTATCCCTGGGCTACGAGCAGTACTTC.

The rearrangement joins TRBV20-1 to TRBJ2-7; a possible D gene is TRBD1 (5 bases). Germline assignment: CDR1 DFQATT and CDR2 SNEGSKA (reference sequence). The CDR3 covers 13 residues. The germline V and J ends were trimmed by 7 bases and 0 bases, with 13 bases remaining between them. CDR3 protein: CSVRGLFSYEQYF. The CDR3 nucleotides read TGCAGTGTAAGGGGCCTTTTCTCCTACGAGCAGTACTTC.

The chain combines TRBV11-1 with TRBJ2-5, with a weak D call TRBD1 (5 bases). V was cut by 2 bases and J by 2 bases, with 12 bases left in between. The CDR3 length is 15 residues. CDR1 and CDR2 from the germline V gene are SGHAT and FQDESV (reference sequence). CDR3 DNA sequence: TGTGCCAGCAGCTTAATTTTGGGGCCACAAGAGACCCAGTACTTC. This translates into CASSLILGPQETQYF.

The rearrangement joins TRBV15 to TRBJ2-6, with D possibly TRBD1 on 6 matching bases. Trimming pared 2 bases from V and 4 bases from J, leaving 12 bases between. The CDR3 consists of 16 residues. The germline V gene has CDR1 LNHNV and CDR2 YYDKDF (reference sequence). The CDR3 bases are TGTGCCACCAGCAGAACCAGGGGATCCGGGGCCAACGTCCTGACTTTC. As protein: CATSRTRGSGANVLTF.

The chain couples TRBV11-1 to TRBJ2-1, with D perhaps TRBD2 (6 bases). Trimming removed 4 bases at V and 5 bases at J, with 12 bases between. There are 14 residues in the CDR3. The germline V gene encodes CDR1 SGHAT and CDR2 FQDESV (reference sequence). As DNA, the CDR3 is TGTGCCAGCAGCTCCGAGTGGACTAACAATGAGCAGTTCTTC. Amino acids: CASSSEWTNNEQFF. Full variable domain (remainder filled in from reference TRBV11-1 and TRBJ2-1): EAEVAQSPRYKITEKSQAVAFWCDPISGHATLYWYRQILGQGPELLVQFQDESVVDDSQLPKDRFSAERLKGVDSTLKIQPAELGDSAMYLCASSSEWTNNEQFFGPGTRLTVL.

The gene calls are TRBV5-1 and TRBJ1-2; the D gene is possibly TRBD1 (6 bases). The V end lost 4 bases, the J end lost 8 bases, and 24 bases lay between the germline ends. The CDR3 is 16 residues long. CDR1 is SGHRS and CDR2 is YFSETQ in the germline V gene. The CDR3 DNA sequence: TGCGCCAGCAGCCCGGTCCCGGGACAAAGGGCAGGCGGCTACACCTTC. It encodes CASSPVPGQRAGGYTF.

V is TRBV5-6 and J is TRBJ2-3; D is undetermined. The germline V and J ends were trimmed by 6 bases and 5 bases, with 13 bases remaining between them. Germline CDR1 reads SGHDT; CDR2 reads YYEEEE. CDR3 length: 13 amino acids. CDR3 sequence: CASTIQIGDTQYF. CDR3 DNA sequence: TGTGCCAGCACCATACAGATAGGAGATACGCAGTATTTT.

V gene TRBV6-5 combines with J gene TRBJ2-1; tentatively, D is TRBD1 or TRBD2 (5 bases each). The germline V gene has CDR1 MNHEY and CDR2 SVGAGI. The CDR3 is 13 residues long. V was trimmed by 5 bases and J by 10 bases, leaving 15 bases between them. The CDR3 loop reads CASSPEGSWEQFF. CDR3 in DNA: TGTGCCAGCAGTCCCGAGGGGTCTTGGGAGCAGTTCTTC.

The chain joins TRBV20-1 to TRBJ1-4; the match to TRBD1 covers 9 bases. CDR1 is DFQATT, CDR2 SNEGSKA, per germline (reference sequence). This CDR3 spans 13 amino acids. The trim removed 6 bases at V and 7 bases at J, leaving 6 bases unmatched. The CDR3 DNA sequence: TGCAGTGCCGCCGGGACAGGGTTTGAAAAACTGTTTTTT. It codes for CSAAGTGFEKLFF.

The CDR3 reads CASSHGENRGNTIYF. The CDR3 bases are TGTGCCAGCAGCCACGGGGAGAACCGGGGAAACACCATATATTTT. The chain combines TRBV4-2 with TRBJ1-3; no definite D call. The CDR3 sequence is 15 residues long. V lost 3 bases, J lost 4 bases, and 13 bases lay in between. From germline, CDR1 is LGHNA and CDR2 YNFKEQ.